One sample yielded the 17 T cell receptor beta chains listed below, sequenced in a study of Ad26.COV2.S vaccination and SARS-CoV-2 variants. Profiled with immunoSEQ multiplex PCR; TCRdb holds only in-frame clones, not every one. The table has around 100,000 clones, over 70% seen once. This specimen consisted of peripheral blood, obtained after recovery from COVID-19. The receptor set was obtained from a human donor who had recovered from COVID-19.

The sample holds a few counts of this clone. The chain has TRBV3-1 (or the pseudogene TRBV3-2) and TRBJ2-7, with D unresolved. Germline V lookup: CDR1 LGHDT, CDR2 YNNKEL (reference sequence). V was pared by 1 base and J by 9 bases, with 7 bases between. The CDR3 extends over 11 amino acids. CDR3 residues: CASSQGWRQYF. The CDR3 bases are TGTGCCAGCAGCCAAGGTTGGAGGCAGTACTTC.

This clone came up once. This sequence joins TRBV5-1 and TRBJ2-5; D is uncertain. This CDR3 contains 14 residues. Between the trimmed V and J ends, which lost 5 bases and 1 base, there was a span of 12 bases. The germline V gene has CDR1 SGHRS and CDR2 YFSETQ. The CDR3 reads CASRFRSVQETQYF. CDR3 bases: TGCGCCAGCAGATTTAGATCCGTCCAAGAGACCCAGTACTTC.

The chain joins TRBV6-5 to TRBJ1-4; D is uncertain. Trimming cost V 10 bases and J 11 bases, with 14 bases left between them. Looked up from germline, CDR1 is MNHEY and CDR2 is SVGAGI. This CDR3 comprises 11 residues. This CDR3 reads CATEGFGKLFF. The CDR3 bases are TGTGCCACCGAGGGTTTTGGGAAACTGTTTTTT.

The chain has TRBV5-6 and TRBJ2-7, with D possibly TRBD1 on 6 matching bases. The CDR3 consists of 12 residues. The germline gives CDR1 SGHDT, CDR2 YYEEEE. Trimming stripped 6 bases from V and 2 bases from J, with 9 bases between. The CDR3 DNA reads TGTGCCAGCATGGGGGCGACCTACGAGCAGTACTTC. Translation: CASMGATYEQYF.

CDR3 region: CASSYRDRDYVGYTF. In DNA form, the CDR3 reads TGTGCCAGCAGCTACCGGGACAGAGATTATGTAGGCTACACCTTC. The chain links TRBV5-4 to TRBJ1-2, with 7 bases identical to TRBD1. CDR3 size: 15 residues. The germline V gene has CDR1 SGHNT and CDR2 YYREEE (reference sequence). Trimming removed 3 bases from V and 8 bases from J; junction bases left unmatched: 13.

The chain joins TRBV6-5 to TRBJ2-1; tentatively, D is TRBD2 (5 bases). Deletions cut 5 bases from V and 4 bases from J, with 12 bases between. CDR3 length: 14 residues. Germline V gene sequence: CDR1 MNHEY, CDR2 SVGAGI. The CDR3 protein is CASSTRTAYNEQFF. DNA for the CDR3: TGTGCCAGCAGTACTCGGACTGCTTACAATGAGCAGTTCTTC.

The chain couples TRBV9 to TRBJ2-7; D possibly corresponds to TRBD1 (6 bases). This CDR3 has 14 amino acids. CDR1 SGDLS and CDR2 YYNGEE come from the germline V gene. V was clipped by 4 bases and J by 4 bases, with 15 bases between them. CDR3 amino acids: CASSRTGNSYEQYF. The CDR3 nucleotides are TGTGCCAGCAGCAGAACAGGGAATTCATACGAGCAGTACTTC.

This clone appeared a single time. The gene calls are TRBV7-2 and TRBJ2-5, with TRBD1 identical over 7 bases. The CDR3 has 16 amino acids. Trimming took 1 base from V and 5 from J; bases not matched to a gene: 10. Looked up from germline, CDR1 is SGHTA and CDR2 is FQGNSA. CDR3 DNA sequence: TGTGCCAGCAGCTTAGAATCGGGACAGCGACGGGAGACCCAGTACTTC. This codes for CASSLESGQRRETQYF.

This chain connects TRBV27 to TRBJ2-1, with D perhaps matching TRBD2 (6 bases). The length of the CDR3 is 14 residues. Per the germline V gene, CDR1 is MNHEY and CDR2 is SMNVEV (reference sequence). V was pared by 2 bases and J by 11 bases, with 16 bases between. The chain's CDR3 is CASSLLLGGSKQFF. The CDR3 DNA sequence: TGTGCCAGCAGTTTACTTCTGGGGGGTTCGAAGCAGTTCTTC.

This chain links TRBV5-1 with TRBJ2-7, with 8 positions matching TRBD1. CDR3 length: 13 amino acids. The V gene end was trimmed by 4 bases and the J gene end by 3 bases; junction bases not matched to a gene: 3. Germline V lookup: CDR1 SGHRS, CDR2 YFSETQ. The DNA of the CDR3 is TGCGCCAGCAGCCCGGACAGGGACTACGAGCAGTACTTC. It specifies CASSPDRDYEQYF.

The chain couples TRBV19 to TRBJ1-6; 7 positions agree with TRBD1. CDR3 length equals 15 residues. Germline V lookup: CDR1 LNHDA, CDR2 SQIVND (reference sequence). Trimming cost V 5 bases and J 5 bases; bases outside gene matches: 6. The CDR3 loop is CASSRQGGDNSPLHF. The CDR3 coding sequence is TGTGCCAGTAGTCGTCAGGGGGGGGATAATTCACCCCTCCACTTT.

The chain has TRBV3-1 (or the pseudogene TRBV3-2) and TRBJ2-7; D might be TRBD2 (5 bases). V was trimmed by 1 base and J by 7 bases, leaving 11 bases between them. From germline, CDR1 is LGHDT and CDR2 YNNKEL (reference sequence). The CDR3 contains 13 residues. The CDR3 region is CASSQVRRGEQYF. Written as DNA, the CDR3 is TGTGCCAGCAGCCAAGTCCGTCGAGGGGAGCAGTACTTC.

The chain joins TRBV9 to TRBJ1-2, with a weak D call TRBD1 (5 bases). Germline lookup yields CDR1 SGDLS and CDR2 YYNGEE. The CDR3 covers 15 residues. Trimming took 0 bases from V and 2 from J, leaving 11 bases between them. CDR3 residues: CASSVGQGDNYGYTF. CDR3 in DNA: TGTGCCAGCAGCGTAGGGCAGGGAGACAACTATGGCTACACCTTC.

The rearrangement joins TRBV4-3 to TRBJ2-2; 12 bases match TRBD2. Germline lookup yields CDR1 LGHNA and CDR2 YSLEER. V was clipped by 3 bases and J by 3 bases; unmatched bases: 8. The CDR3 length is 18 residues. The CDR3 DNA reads TGCGCCAGCAGCCAGGAACTAGCGGGGGGCGATTACACCGGGGAGCTGTTTTTT. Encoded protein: CASSQELAGGDYTGELFF.

CDR3 bases: TGTGCCAGCAGTTTCTGGCAGGGGGGAGTCAATGAGCAGTTCTTC. Translating it yields CASSFWQGGVNEQFF. The chain uses TRBV28 and TRBJ2-1; D is possibly TRBD1 (7 bases). CDR1 is MDHEN and CDR2 is SYDVKM in the germline V gene. The CDR3 runs 15 residues. Between the trimmed V and J ends, which lost 3 bases and 6 bases, there was a span of 15 bases.

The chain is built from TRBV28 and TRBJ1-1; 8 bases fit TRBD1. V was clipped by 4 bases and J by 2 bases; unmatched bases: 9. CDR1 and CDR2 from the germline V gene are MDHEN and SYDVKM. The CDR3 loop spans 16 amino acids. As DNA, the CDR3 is TGTGCCAGCAGTTACCCCTTCGACAGGGGAAACACTGAAGCTTTCTTT. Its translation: CASSYPFDRGNTEAFF.

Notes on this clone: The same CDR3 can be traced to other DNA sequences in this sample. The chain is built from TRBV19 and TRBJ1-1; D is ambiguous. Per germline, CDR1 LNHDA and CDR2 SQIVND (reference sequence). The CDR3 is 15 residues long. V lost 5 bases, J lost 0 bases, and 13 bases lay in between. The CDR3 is CASSSRAFMNTEAFF. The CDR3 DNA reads TGTGCCAGTAGTTCCCGGGCCTTTATGAACACTGAAGCTTTCTTT.